This T cell receptor beta chain was sequenced during a study of radiation and T cells in renal cell carcinoma. Study-level results: In blood, top tumor clones expanded by 2 weeks, shrinking by 4. Without pretreatment biopsies, baseline tumor clonotype presence was undetermined.

The ends were cut back, 5 bases at V and 5 bases at J, with 18 bases in the middle. The CDR3 loop spans 15 amino acids. From germline, CDR1 is LNHNV and CDR2 YYDKDF (reference sequence). TCRdb keeps only in-frame clones here, not all; method: immunoSEQ multiplex PCR. The table shows 150,000 to 190,000 clones, with over 80% occurring only once. This clone showed up just once. Antigen: not known. Time point: blood 2 weeks post-SBRT. The treatment is: 15 Gy SBRT to primary tumor, nephrectomy 4 weeks later. The tumor was a clear cell renal cell carcinoma. The chain combines TRBV15 with TRBJ2-5; D might be TRBD2 (6 bases). This clonotype originated in a woman aged 45 to 65 with renal cell carcinoma. Sequences were derived from blood, sampled from a patient whose treatment included radiotherapy and nephrectomy. CDR3 DNA sequence: TGTGCCACCAGCCAATGGGGCGGGACGGGGGAGACCCAGTACTTC. Its protein is CATSQWGGTGETQYF.